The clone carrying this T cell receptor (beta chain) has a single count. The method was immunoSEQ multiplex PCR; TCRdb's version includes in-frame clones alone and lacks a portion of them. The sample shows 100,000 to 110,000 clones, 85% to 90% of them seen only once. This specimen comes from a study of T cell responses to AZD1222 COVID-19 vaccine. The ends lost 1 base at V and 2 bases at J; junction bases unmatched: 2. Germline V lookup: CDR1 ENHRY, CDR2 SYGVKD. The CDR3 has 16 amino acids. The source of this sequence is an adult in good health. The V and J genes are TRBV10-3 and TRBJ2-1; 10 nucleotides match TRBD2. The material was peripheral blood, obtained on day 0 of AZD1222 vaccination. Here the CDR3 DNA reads TGTGCCATCAGTGAGTTAGCGGGAGGCACCTACAATGAGCAGTTCTTC. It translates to CAISELAGGTYNEQFF.